This TCR beta chain stems from a study of T cells in Graves' hyperthyroidism and ophthalmopathy. Across the whole study: Pretreatment peripheral blood was obtained at initial diagnosis. Study-level findings and limits: Most clonotypes expanded in thyroid above 0.001 were likewise present in blood.

Per the germline V gene, CDR1 is MDHEN and CDR2 is SYDVKM. J lost 0 bases, V lost 6 bases, and 7 bases had no gene match. This CDR3 is built from 15 residues. This clonotype occurred many times. The antigen is unknown. RNA transcripts yielded amplified TCR beta CDR3 regions. HTBI primers drove first-round RT-PCR of the TCR CDR3. Using its own MiXCR run on the multiplex PCR reads, TCRdb lists one record per CDR3 protein. The data hold 500,000 to 750,000 distinct CDR3 sequences, with more than 15% observed a single time. This sequence was found in a woman aged 30 to 39 with Graves' hyperthyroidism. Sequences were obtained from blood. The chain links TRBV28 to TRBJ2-5; 7 nucleotides line up with TRBD1. The CDR3 DNA reads TGTGCCAGCAGCACCCCGGACAGGAACCAAGAGACCCAGTACTTC. Its translation: CASSTPDRNQETQYF.